Listed here are 27 T cell receptor beta chains from one sample, sequenced in a study of molecular identifiers for immune sequencing clone quantification. TCRdb reprocessed the PCR reads with MiXCR, giving one entry per CDR3 protein. The sample holds 60,000 to 70,000 distinct CDR3 sequences, roughly 20% seen once. Sequenced material: naive CD8+ T cells from blood, with Jurkat cell RNA spiked in. Subset reported: FACS-sorted CD8+CD4-CCR7+CD45RA+ naive T cells. The receptors stem from a human donor in good health. Some libraries in this study had Jurkat cell RNA spiked in.

A note on this clonotype: A read error may account for a junction end that differs from germline. The gene calls are TRBV7-2 and TRBJ1-1; a weak D match, TRBD1 (6 bases). The CDR3 has 15 residues. The germline V gene has CDR1 SGHTA and CDR2 FQGNSA. CDR3 in amino acids: CASSFWGGSGTGASF. For the CDR3, the DNA is TGTGCCAGCAGCTTTTGGGGGGGCTCGGGCACTGGAGCTTCCTTT.

The chain carries TRBV12-3 or TRBV12-4 and TRBJ2-1; unclear D gene. V was shortened by 6 bases and J by 10 bases, with 13 bases between the two germline ends. The CDR3 loop spans 12 amino acids. The CDR3 sequence is CASRFSAAEQFF. CDR3 bases: TGTGCCAGCAGGTTTTCCGCGGCAGAGCAGTTCTTC.

Comments on this clonotype: A read error may explain this, as a much larger clone is one base away. In this CDR3 the conserved last residue, phenylalanine or tryptophan, is missing, so a read error is likely. The genes are TRBV24-1 and TRBJ2-3, with D uncertain. This CDR3 region has 13 residues. V was clipped by 5 bases and J by 5 bases, with 10 bases between them. Germline CDR1 KGHDR, CDR2 SFDVKD. The CDR3 bases are TGTGCCACCAGTGCGATTTTCGGAGATACGCAGTATCTT. Translation: CATSAIFGDTQYL.

Notes on this clonotype: The junction does not match germline at one end; this may be a read error. This chain links TRBV4-3 with TRBJ2-7; D unclear. The CDR3 is 15 amino acids. Germline V gene data show CDR1 as LGHNA and CDR2 as YSLEER. CDR3 DNA sequence: TGCGCCAACAGCCAAGGGTCGGCTGTATCCCACGAGCAGTACTTC. It codes for CANSQGSAVSHEQYF.

This clonotype was seen repeatedly, ten times or more. This chain joins TRBV29-1 and TRBJ2-7, with 10 nucleotides matching TRBD1. The CDR3 length is 12 residues. Trimming cost V 7 bases and J 4 bases; bases outside gene matches: 4. Germline V gene lookup returns CDR1 SQVTM and CDR2 ANQGSEA. CDR3 in DNA: TGCAGCGGCGGGACAGGGGCTTACGAGCAGTACTTC. It translates to CSGGTGAYEQYF.

This clonotype came up many times. This chain joins TRBV7-2 and TRBJ2-7; 14 bases align to TRBD2. This CDR3 has 15 amino acids. The germline V gene encodes CDR1 SGHTA and CDR2 FQGNSA. With V trimmed by 4 bases and J by 5 bases, 4 bases remained unmatched. The CDR3 loop reads CASSWRLAGGDEQYF. CDR3 in DNA: TGTGCCAGCAGCTGGAGACTAGCGGGAGGGGACGAGCAGTACTTC. The whole variable domain, filled in from reference TRBV7-2 and TRBJ2-7, reads GAGVSQSPSNKVTEKGKDVELRCDPISGHTALYWYRQSLGQGLEFLIYFQGNSAPDKSGLPSDRFSAERTGGSVSTLTIQRTQQEDSAVYLCASSWRLAGGDEQYFGPGTRLTVT.

Points on this clonotype: A much bigger clone sits one base away, suggesting this may be a read error. The chain combines TRBV2 with TRBJ1-1; D is ambiguous. In germline, CDR1 is SNHLY, CDR2 FYNNEI. The CDR3 totals 13 residues. The CDR3 DNA sequence: TGTGCCAGCAGTGACAGAATGAACACTGGAGCTTTCTTT. Residues: CASSDRMNTGAFF.

This clonotype was detected only a few times. The chain couples TRBV18 to TRBJ1-6; no reliable D call. The CDR3 has 15 amino acids. The ends were cut back, 0 bases at V and 15 bases at J, with 18 bases in the middle. Germline CDR1 KGHSH, CDR2 LQKENI. The CDR3 DNA sequence: TGTGCCAGCTCACCACCCGTCTTTGAGGTTCCGGTCCTCCACTTT. Translating it yields CASSPPVFEVPVLHF.

This clonotype was seen repeatedly, ten times or more. The chain uses TRBV29-1 and TRBJ2-1; D is perhaps TRBD1 (6 bases). V was cut by 0 bases and J by 4 bases, with 25 bases left in between. Germline V CDR1 and CDR2: SQVTM, ANQGSEA. This CDR3 region has 19 residues. The CDR3 region is CSVEDPGFRQGSPYNEQFF. In DNA form, the CDR3 reads TGCAGCGTTGAAGATCCTGGCTTTCGTCAGGGGTCCCCTTACAATGAGCAGTTCTTC.

This chain joins TRBV12-3 or TRBV12-4 and TRBJ2-2; D may be TRBD2 (6 bases). CDR3 length equals 18 residues. Trimming took 6 bases from V and 6 from J, leaving 26 bases between them. CDR3 DNA sequence: TGTGCCAGCAGCTTTTCCCCAAGGCTAGCGATCAGTGCCGGGGAGCTGTTTTTT. This encodes CASSFSPRLAISAGELFF.

With regard to this clonotype: This may arise from a read error, as a much more abundant clone is one base away. The chain carries TRBV27 and TRBJ2-3; D gene unclear. The CDR3 contains 15 residues. Deletions cut 6 bases from V and 3 bases from J, with 16 bases between. From germline, CDR1 is MNHEY and CDR2 SMNVEV (reference sequence). CDR3 nucleotide sequence: TGTGCCAGCAGAGGTCTCGTGAGTTTGACAGATACGCAGTATTTT. It encodes CASRGLVSLTDTQYF.

About this clonotype itself: A single base separates this from a much larger clone, so it may be a read error. The chain has TRBV30 and TRBJ2-7; D uncertain. CDR3 size: 13 residues. In germline, CDR1 is GTSNPN, CDR2 SVGIG (reference sequence). The CDR3 sequence: CAWSPSSSYGQYF. The DNA for the CDR3 is TGTGCCTGGAGTCCTAGTAGCTCCTACGGGCAGTACTTC.

This clonotype has ten or more counts. The CDR3 DNA reads as TGTGCCAGCAGCTCACTGGTATACCGGTCGGGAGGAAACACCATATATTTT. Protein sequence: CASSSLVYRSGGNTIYF. V usage is TRBV5-6 and J usage is TRBJ1-3; D remains ambiguous. Germline V CDR1 and CDR2: SGHDT, YYEEEE. Trimming left V 3 bases short and J 4 bases short, with 20 bases between. The CDR3 is 17 residues long. Variable domain in full (rest from reference TRBV5-6 and TRBJ1-3): DAGVTQSPTHLIKTRGQQVTLRCSPKSGHDTVSWYQQALGQGPQFIFQYYEEEERQRGNFPDRFSGHQFPNYSSELNVNALLLGDSALYLCASSSLVYRSGGNTIYFGEGSWLTVV.

This clonotype was observed at least ten times. V and J are TRBV30 and TRBJ2-2; D may be TRBD1 or TRBD2 (5 bases each). Germline CDR1 and CDR2: GTSNPN and SVGIG (reference sequence). The CDR3 is 15 amino acids. The germline V and J ends were trimmed by 0 bases and 0 bases, with 8 bases remaining between them. The DNA of the CDR3 is TGTGCCTGGAGTGTAGGGACGGCGAACACCGGGGAGCTGTTTTTT. This sequence encodes CAWSVGTANTGELFF.

This clonotype was seen many times. This chain uses TRBV4-1 with TRBJ2-2; perhaps TRBD1 as D (5 bases). This CDR3 comprises 14 residues. CDR1 is MGHRA and CDR2 is YSYEKL in the germline V gene. V lost 4 bases, J lost 4 bases, and 10 bases lay in between. The DNA for the CDR3 is TGCGCCAGCAGCCCTGACAGATTCACCGGGGAGCTGTTTTTT. Translating it yields CASSPDRFTGELFF.

In regard to this clonotype: This may be a read error: a much more frequent sequence differs by one nucleotide. The V and J genes are TRBV27 and TRBJ1-2, with 9 bases aligning to TRBD1. The CDR3 extends over 18 amino acids. Looked up from germline, CDR1 is MNHEY and CDR2 is SMNVEV (reference sequence). With V trimmed by 6 bases and J by 4 bases, 18 bases remained unmatched. The DNA for the CDR3 is TGTGCCAGCAGACAACTGGGACAGGGTATGTCCACGAGCTATGGCTACACCTTC. This codes for CASRQLGQGMSTSYGYTF.

This chain links TRBV10-3 with TRBJ2-1, with D uncertain. The V end lost 0 bases, the J end lost 2 bases, and 11 bases lay between the germline ends. Germline CDR1 ENHRY, CDR2 SYGVKD. The CDR3 extends over 16 amino acids. The CDR3, as DNA: TGTGCCATCAGTGAGTCCCCCCGTCCTACCTACAATGAGCAGTTCTTC. Its protein is CAISESPRPTYNEQFF.

This clonotype was seen a few times. Just one base apart from a much larger clone, this may be a read error. This chain connects TRBV6-1 to TRBJ2-3; 7 bases map to TRBD2. After removal of 8 bases from V and 3 bases from J, the junction contained 20 bases not matched to a gene. CDR1 MNHNS and CDR2 SASEGT come from the germline V gene. The CDR3 sequence is 18 residues long. The CDR3 sequence: CASELGLEIFGITDTQYF. The CDR3 DNA sequence: TGTGCCAGCGAGCTTGGACTAGAAATATTCGGTATAACAGATACGCAGTATTTT.

This clonotype was observed many times. This chain links TRBV4-1 with TRBJ2-7; 8 bases fit TRBD2. Germline V lookup: CDR1 MGHRA, CDR2 YSYEKL. The CDR3 sequence is 15 residues long. The ends lost 0 bases at V and 5 bases at J; junction bases unmatched: 6. The CDR3 DNA reads TGCGCCAGCAGCCAAGACGGGGGGGTTTGGGACGAGCAGTACTTC. Amino acids: CASSQDGGVWDEQYF.

In regard to this clonotype: This may be a read error: a much more frequent sequence differs by one nucleotide. The chain employs TRBV28 and TRBJ1-1, with 11 bases aligning to TRBD1. The CDR3 sequence is 14 residues long. The trim removed 5 bases at V and 12 bases at J, leaving 11 bases unmatched. From germline, CDR1 is MDHEN and CDR2 SYDVKM. The CDR3 nucleotides are TGTGCCAGCAGTACACGGACAGGGGGCGAGGGAACTTTCTTT. The encoded protein is CASSTRTGGEGTFF.

This clonotype was observed at least ten times. This chain's CDR3 is CASCVASSYNSPLHF. In DNA, the CDR3 is TGTGCCAGTTGCGTCGCTAGCTCCTATAATTCACCCCTCCACTTT. J is TRBJ1-6 and V is TRBV19; D gene ambiguous. Germline loops: CDR1 LNHDA, CDR2 SQIVND (reference sequence). This CDR3 is built from 15 residues. Trimming cost V 8 bases and J 0 bases, with 11 bases left between them.

This clonotype was seen ten or more times. This chain joins TRBV24-1 and TRBJ2-5; D is undetermined. The CDR3 loop spans 11 amino acids. Trimming left V 11 bases short and J 3 bases short, with 9 bases between. Germline values: CDR1 KGHDR, CDR2 SFDVKD. The CDR3 bases are TGTGCCAGACGACAAGAAGAGACCCAGTACTTC. Amino acids: CARRQEETQYF.

For this clonotype: This sequence may be a read error, since a much larger clone differs from it by one base. V is TRBV27 and J is TRBJ2-7; D not certain. Germline CDR1 is MNHEY and CDR2 is SMNVEV (reference sequence). V lost 0 bases and J 6 bases, leaving 12 bases between the germline ends. CDR3 length equals 14 residues. The chain's CDR3 is CASSLSDNRCEQYF. The CDR3 DNA follows: TGTGCCAGCAGTTTATCTGACAATCGCTGCGAGCAGTACTTC.

In this sample, this clonotype turned up a few times. Given the absence of the conserved phenylalanine or tryptophan at the CDR3 end, a read error is likely. V usage is TRBV28 and J usage is TRBJ1-3; no definite D call. V was cut by 2 bases and J by 2 bases, with 7 bases left in between. The CDR3 is 14 amino acids. The V gene's germline CDR1 is MDHEN and CDR2 SYDVKM. CDR3: CASSLRGAGNTIYL. CDR3 DNA sequence: TGTGCCAGCAGTTTAAGAGGCGCTGGAAACACCATATATCTT.

This clonotype was seen many times. The chain links TRBV4-1 to TRBJ2-2; D remains unclear. Germline-derived CDR1 and CDR2 are MGHRA and YSYEKL. This CDR3 has 14 amino acids. Between the trimmed V and J ends, which lost 2 bases and 1 base, there was a span of 5 bases. The CDR3 nucleotides are TGCGCCAGCAGCCAAAGACGGAACACCGGGGAGCTGTTTTTT. Its protein is CASSQRRNTGELFF.

This clonotype has a count of ten or more. CDR3 sequence (DNA): TGCAGCGTTGAGTCAGGACAGACGAACACCGGGGAGCTGTTTTTT. It specifies CSVESGQTNTGELFF. This rearrangement joins TRBV29-1 to TRBJ2-2; weak D call: TRBD1 (6 bases). The CDR3 has 15 residues. Germline V CDR1 and CDR2: SQVTM, ANQGSEA. V was pared by 3 bases and J by 0 bases, with 11 bases between.

In this sample, this clonotype turned up a few times. The genes are TRBV18 and TRBJ2-3, with a weak D call TRBD1 (7 bases). Trimming removed 3 bases at V and 4 bases at J, with 17 bases between. Germline assignment: CDR1 KGHSH and CDR2 LQKENI. CDR3 length: 16 residues. The CDR3 protein is CASSPLAGGLPDTQYF. CDR3 nucleotides: TGTGCCAGCTCACCCCTGGCAGGGGGGCTCCCAGATACGCAGTATTTT.